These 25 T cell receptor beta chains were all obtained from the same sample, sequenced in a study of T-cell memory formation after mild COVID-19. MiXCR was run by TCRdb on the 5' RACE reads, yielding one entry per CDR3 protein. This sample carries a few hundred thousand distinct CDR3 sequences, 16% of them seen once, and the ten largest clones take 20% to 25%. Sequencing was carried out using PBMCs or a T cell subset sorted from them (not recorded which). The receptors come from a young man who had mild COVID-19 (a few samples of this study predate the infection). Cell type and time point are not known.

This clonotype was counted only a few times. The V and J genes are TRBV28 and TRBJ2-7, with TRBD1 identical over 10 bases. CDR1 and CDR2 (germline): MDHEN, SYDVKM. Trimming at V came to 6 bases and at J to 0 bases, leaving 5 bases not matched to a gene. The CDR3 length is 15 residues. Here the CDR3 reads CASRRTGGFSYEQYV. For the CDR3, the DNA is TGTGCCAGCAGGCGGACAGGGGGATTCTCCTACGAGCAGTACGTC.

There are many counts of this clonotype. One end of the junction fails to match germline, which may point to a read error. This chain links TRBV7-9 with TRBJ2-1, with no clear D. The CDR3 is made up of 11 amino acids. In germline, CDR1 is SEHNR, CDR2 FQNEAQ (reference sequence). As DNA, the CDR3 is TGTGCCAGCAGCTTAAGTACGCCCGAGCTCTTC. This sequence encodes CASSLSTPELF.

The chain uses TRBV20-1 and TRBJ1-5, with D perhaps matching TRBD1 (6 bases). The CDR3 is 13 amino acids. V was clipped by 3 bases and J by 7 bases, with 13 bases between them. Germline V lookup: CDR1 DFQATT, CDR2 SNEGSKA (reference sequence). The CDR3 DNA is TGCAGTGCTAGCAGGGGCCAAGGGCAGCCCCAGCATTTT. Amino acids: CSASRGQGQPQHF.

The CDR3 bases are TGCGCCAGCAGCTCCATCATAGATGACGAGCAGTACTTC. Translated: CASSSIIDDEQYF. The chain recombines TRBV5-1 with TRBJ2-7; D not resolved. CDR3 length: 13 residues. Per the germline V gene, CDR1 is SGHRS and CDR2 is YFSETQ. Deletions cut 3 bases from V and 5 bases from J, with 12 bases between.

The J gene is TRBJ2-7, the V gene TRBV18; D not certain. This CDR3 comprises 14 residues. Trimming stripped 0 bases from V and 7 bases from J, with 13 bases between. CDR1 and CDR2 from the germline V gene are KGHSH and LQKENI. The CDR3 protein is CASSPPPGSREQYV. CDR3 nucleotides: TGTGCCAGCTCACCACCCCCAGGCTCGCGGGAGCAGTACGTC.

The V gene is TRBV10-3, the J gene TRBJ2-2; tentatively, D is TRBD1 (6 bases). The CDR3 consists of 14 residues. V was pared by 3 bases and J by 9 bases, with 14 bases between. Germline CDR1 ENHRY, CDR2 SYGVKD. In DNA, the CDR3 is TGTGCCATCAGTGACCCTGGGACACGACGGGAGCTGTTTTTT. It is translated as CAISDPGTRRELFF.

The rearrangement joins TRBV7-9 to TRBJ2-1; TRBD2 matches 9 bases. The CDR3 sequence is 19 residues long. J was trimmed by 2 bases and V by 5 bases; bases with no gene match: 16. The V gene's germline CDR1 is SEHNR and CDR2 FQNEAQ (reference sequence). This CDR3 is CASSTPPGTSPSAYNEQFF. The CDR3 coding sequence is TGTGCCAGCAGCACCCCTCCCGGGACTAGCCCCTCGGCCTACAATGAGCAGTTCTTC. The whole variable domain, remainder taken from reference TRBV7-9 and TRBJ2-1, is DTGVSQNPRHKITKRGQNVTFRCDPISEHNRLYWYRQTLGQGPEFLTYFQNEAQLEKSRLLSDRFSAERPKGSFSTLEIQRTEQGDSAMYLCASSTPPGTSPSAYNEQFFGPGTRLTVL.

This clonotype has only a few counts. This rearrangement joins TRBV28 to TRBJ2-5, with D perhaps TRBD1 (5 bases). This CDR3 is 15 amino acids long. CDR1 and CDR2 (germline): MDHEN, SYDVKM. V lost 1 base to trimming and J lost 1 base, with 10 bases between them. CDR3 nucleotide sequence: TGTGCCAGCAGTTTATCCCAGGGCGTCCAAGAGACCCAGTACTTC. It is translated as CASSLSQGVQETQYF.

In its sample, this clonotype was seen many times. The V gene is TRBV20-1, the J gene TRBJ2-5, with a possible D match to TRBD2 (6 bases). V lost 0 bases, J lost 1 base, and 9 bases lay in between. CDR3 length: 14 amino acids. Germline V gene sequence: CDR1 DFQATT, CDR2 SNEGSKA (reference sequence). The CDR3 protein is CSAREVRGQETQYF. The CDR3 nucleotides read TGCAGTGCTAGAGAGGTGCGGGGCCAAGAGACCCAGTACTTC.

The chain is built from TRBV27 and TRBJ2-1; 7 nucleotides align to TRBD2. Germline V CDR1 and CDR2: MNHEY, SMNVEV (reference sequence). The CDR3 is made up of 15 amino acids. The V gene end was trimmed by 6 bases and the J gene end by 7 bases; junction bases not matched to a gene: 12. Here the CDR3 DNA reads TGTGCCAGCAGGGGGGGGGACTCCTCCTTTAATGAGCAGTTCTTC. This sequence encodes CASRGGDSSFNEQFF.

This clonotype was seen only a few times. The CDR3, as DNA: TGCACCAGCAGCCAAGATAGGACGGGGGGGCACACAGATACGCAGTATTTT. This translates into CTSSQDRTGGHTDTQYF. V usage is TRBV1 and J usage is TRBJ2-3; TRBD1 is taken as the D call from the table, unchecked against the DNA. TRBV1 has pseudogene status. This CDR3 has 17 residues.

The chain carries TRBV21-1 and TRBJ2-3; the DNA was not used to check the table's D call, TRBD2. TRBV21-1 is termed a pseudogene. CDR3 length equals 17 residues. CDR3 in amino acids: CASSNRNLAGAGDTQYF. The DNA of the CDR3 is TGTGCCAGCAGCAACCGGAATCTAGCGGGGGCTGGAGATACGCAGTATTTT.

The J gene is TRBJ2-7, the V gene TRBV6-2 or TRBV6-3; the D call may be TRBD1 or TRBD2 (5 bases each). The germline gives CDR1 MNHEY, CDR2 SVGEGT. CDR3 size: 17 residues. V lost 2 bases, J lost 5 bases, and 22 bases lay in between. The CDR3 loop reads CASSYRDTGAPWDEQYF. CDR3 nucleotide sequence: TGTGCCAGCAGTTACCGGGATACTGGGGCGCCATGGGACGAGCAGTACTTC.

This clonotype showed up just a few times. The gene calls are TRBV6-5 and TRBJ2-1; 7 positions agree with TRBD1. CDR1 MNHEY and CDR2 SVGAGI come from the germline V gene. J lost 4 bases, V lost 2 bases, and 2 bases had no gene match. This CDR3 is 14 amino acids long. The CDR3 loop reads CASSYQGEYNEQFF. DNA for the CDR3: TGTGCCAGCAGTTACCAGGGGGAGTACAATGAGCAGTTCTTC.

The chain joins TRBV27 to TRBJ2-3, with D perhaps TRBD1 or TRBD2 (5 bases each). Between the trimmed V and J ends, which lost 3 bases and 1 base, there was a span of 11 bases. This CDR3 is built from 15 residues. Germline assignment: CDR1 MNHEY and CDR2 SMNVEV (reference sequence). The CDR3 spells CASSFGLGGTDTQYF. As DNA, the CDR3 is TGTGCCAGCAGTTTTGGGTTGGGGGGCACAGATACGCAGTATTTT.

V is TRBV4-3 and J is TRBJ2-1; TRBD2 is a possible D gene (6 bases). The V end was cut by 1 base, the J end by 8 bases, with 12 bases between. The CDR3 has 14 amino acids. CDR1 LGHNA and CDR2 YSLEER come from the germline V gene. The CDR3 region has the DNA TGCGCCAGCAGCCAAGTCGGAGGGGTGGATGAGCAGTTCTTC. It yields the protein CASSQVGGVDEQFF.

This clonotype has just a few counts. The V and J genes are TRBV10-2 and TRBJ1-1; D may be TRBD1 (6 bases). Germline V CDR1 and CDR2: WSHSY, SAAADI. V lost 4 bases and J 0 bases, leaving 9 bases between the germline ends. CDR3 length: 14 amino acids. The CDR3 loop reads CASSARGLNTEAFF. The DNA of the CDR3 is TGCGCCAGCAGTGCCAGGGGCCTGAACACTGAAGCTTTCTTT.

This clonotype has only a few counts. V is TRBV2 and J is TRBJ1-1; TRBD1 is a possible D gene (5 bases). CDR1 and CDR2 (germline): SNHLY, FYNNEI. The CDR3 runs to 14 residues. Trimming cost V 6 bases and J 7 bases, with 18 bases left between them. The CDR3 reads CASRAQTLGDEAFF. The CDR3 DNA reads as TGTGCCAGCAGGGCGCAAACTCTGGGGGATGAAGCTTTCTTT.

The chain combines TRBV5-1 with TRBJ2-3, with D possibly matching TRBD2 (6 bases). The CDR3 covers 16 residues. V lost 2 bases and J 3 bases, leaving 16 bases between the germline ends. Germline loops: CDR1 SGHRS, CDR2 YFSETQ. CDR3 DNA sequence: TGCGCCAGCAGCTTAGGCTCTAGCGTTACGACAGATACGCAGTATTTT. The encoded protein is CASSLGSSVTTDTQYF.

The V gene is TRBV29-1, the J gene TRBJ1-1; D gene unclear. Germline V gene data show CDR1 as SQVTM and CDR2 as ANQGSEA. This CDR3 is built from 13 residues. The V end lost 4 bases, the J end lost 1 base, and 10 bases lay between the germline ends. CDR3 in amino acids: CSVVDGGNTEAFF. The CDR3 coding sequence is TGCAGCGTTGTAGACGGAGGGAACACTGAAGCTTTCTTT.

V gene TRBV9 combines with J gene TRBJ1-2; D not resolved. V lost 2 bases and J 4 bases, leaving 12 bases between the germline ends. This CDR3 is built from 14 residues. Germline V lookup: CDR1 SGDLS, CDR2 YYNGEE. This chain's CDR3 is CASSVLGESYGYTF. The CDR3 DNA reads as TGTGCCAGCAGCGTGCTCGGGGAGAGCTATGGCTACACCTTC.

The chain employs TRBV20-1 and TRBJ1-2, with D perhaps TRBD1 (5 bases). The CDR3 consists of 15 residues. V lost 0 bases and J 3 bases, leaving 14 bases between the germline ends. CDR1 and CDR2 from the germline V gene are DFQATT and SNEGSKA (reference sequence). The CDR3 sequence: CSAREVGREDYGYTF. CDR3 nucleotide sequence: TGCAGTGCTAGAGAGGTCGGCAGGGAAGACTATGGCTACACCTTC.

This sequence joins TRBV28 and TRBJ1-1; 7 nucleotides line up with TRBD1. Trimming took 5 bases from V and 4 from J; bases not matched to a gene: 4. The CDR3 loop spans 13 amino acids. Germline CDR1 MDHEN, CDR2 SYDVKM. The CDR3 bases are TGTGCCAGCAGTCCCCGACAGGGCACTGAAGCTTTCTTT. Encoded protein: CASSPRQGTEAFF.

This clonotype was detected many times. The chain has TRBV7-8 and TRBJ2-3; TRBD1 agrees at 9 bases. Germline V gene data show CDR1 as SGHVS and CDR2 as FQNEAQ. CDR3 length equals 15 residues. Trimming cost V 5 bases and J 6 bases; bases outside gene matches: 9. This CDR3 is CASSRSDRGFDTQYF. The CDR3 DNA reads TGTGCCAGCAGCCGGTCGGACAGGGGATTTGATACGCAGTATTTT.

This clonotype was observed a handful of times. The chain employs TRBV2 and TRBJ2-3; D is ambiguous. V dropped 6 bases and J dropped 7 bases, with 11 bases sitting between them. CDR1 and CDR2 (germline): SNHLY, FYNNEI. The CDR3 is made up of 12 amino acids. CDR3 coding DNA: TGTGCCAGCAGACCGGACCCTTATACGCAGTATTTT. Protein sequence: CASRPDPYTQYF.